This passage covers 21 T cell receptor beta chains from one sample sequenced in a study of control samples from healthy donors and cancer patients (TCRdb year 2020). Library construction relied on the immunoSEQ multiplex PCR assay. This is the immuneACCESS table as TCRdb keeps it, with only in-frame sequences that have V and J called. A part of the clones is gone; compared with another copy, unresolved V genes explain less than half, and the rest is unexplained. This sample is represented by 75,000 to 90,000 clones; roughly nine tenths of them were singletons. The top ten hold roughly 20% of the sample. Sequences were obtained from blood. Receptors originate from a man aged 25-45 years in good health.

The CDR3 DNA reads TGTGCCAGCAGCCCGGGGGCTAGCACAGATACGCAGTATTTT. As protein: CASSPGASTDTQYF. The chain has TRBV7-2 and TRBJ2-3; D might be TRBD1 or TRBD2, each matching 6 bases. Deletions cut 5 bases from V and 0 bases from J, with 9 bases between. This CDR3 has 14 amino acids. Germline V gene data show CDR1 as SGHTA and CDR2 as FQGNSA.

Concerning this clone itself: Other DNA variants within this sample encode the same CDR3. The genes are TRBV21-1 and TRBJ2-2; the table assigns TRBD2, which was not confirmed against the DNA. TRBV21-1 counts as a pseudogene. CDR3 length: 19 residues. CDR3 coding DNA: TGTGCCAGCAGCAAAGACGGACTAGCGGGGGGCCAAGGAACCGGGGAGCTGTTTTTT. Translating it yields CASSKDGLAGGQGTGELFF.

This chain connects TRBV2 to TRBJ1-4, with 9 bases lining up with TRBD1. The CDR3 is 13 residues long. V was pared by 8 bases and J by 8 bases, with 6 bases of the junction left unmatched. Germline CDR1 and CDR2: SNHLY and FYNNEI. The CDR3 reads CASGGQGREKLFF. CDR3 nucleotide sequence: TGTGCCAGCGGGGGACAGGGTCGGGAAAAACTGTTTTTT. The full variable domain, with the rest looked up from reference TRBV2 and TRBJ1-4, is EPEVTQTPSHQVTQMGQEVILRCVPISNHLYFYWYRQILGQKVEFLVSFYNNEISEKSEIFDDQFSVERPDGSNFTLKIRSTKLEDSAMYFCASGGQGREKLFFGSGTQLSVL.

V and J are TRBV19 and TRBJ2-3, with 10 bases fitting TRBD2. Trimming cost V 3 bases and J 2 bases; bases outside gene matches: 5. Germline-derived CDR1 and CDR2 are LNHDA and SQIVND (reference sequence). This CDR3 comprises 16 residues. The CDR3 protein is CASSILAGAYTDTQYF. DNA of the CDR3: TGTGCCAGTAGTATCCTAGCGGGGGCCTACACAGATACGCAGTATTTT.

This clone is a singleton in its sample. The chain carries TRBV6-6 and TRBJ2-3; maybe TRBD2 (7 bases). The germline V gene encodes CDR1 MNHNY and CDR2 SVGAGI (reference sequence). The ends were cut back, 6 bases at V and 3 bases at J, with 19 bases in the middle. The CDR3 runs 16 residues. The CDR3: CASRNGRGRGTDTQYF. The DNA for the CDR3 is TGTGCCAGCAGGAATGGCCGGGGGCGGGGGACAGATACGCAGTATTTT.

The V and J genes are TRBV12-5 and TRBJ1-5, with 7 bases aligning to TRBD1. V was clipped by 6 bases and J by 4 bases; unmatched bases: 3. The CDR3 loop spans 13 amino acids. CDR1 is LGHNT and CDR2 is FRNRAP in the germline V gene. CDR3 nucleotides: TGTGCTAGTGGATTGACAGGGAATCAGCCCCAGCATTTT. Its translation is CASGLTGNQPQHF.

The gene calls are TRBV19 and TRBJ1-5; possibly TRBD1 for D (6 bases). V was cut by 2 bases and J by 9 bases, with 23 bases left in between. This CDR3 contains 17 residues. Germline lookup yields CDR1 LNHDA and CDR2 SQIVND (reference sequence). The CDR3 nucleotides read TGTGCCAGTAGTATACCCTCCCAGGGGACACTATCGTTGCCCCAGCATTTT. This translates into CASSIPSQGTLSLPQHF. The whole variable domain, remainder taken from reference TRBV19 and TRBJ1-5, is DGGITQSPKYLFRKEGQNVTLSCEQNLNHDAMYWYRQDPGQGLRLIYYSQIVNDFQKGDIAEGYSVSREKKESFPLTVTSAQKNPTAFYLCASSIPSQGTLSLPQHFGDGTRLSIL.

This chain links TRBV5-6 with TRBJ2-6, with D maybe TRBD1 (6 bases). This CDR3 comprises 18 residues. Trimming pared 0 bases from V and 3 bases from J, leaving 16 bases between. Germline V gene sequence: CDR1 SGHDT, CDR2 YYEEEE. CDR3 region: CASSLVGRGRDGANVLTF. CDR3 nucleotides: TGTGCCAGCAGCTTGGTTGGCAGGGGAAGAGATGGGGCCAACGTCCTGACTTTC. Based on the CDR3 plus reference TRBV5-6 and TRBJ2-6, the full variable domain is DAGVTQSPTHLIKTRGQQVTLRCSPKSGHDTVSWYQQALGQGPQFIFQYYEEEERQRGNFPDRFSGHQFPNYSSELNVNALLLGDSALYLCASSLVGRGRDGANVLTFGAGSRLTVL.

The chain couples TRBV28 to TRBJ2-7; D unresolved. Trimming removed 3 bases at V and 6 bases at J, with 9 bases between. The CDR3 has 12 amino acids. Per the germline V gene, CDR1 is MDHEN and CDR2 is SYDVKM. The CDR3 DNA sequence: TGTGCCAGCAGTTTGGGCGGCTCCGAGCAGTACTTC. This sequence encodes CASSLGGSEQYF.

This chain joins TRBV3-1 (or the pseudogene TRBV3-2) and TRBJ1-2, with no clear D. The V end lost 4 bases, the J end lost 8 bases, and 17 bases lay between the germline ends. The germline gives CDR1 LGHDT, CDR2 YNNKEL (reference sequence). This CDR3 has 14 residues. CDR3 in amino acids: CASSPALTSVGYTF. CDR3 nucleotide sequence: TGTGCCAGCAGCCCAGCGCTTACCTCAGTGGGCTACACCTTC.

The rearrangement links TRBV3-1 (or the pseudogene TRBV3-2) to TRBJ2-5; tentative D call: TRBD2 (6 bases). The CDR3 covers 15 residues. CDR1 is LGHDT and CDR2 is YNNKEL in the germline V gene (reference sequence). The CDR3: CASQTGGVGRETQYF. In DNA, the CDR3 is TGTGCGAGCCAGACCGGCGGGGTTGGTAGAGAGACCCAGTACTTC.

The chain joins TRBV24-1 to TRBJ2-7, with TRBD2 matching over 8 bases. CDR1 and CDR2 from the germline V gene are KGHDR and SFDVKD. The CDR3 length is 15 residues. V trimming: 5 bases; J trimming: 2 bases; junction bases outside the gene matches: 7. Here the CDR3 DNA reads TGTGCCACCAGTGCCCCCCGGGGGGGTACCTACGAGCAGTACTTC. It is translated as CATSAPRGGTYEQYF.

The chain employs TRBV15 and TRBJ2-5, with 7 bases matching TRBD2. Per the germline V gene, CDR1 is LNHNV and CDR2 is YYDKDF (reference sequence). Trimming cost V 0 bases and J 5 bases; bases outside gene matches: 9. This CDR3 has 16 amino acids. Written as DNA, the CDR3 is TGTGCCACCAGCAGAGACCGGTTTGGGCGGGGGGAGACCCAGTACTTC. This gives the protein CATSRDRFGRGETQYF. Using reference TRBV15 and TRBJ2-5 for the parts outside the CDR3, the full variable domain is DAMVIQNPRYQVTQFGKPVTLSCSQTLNHNVMYWYQQKSSQAPKLLFHYYDKDFNNEADTPDNFQSRRPNTSFCFLDIRSPGLGDTAMYLCATSRDRFGRGETQYFGPGTRLLVL.

CDR3 sequence: CASSPTGQGGFRPQHF. The CDR3, as DNA: TGTGCCAGCAGCCCCACGGGACAGGGGGGCTTTCGGCCCCAGCATTTT. The rearrangement uses TRBV6-2 or TRBV6-3 and TRBJ1-5, with 11 bases matching TRBD1. In germline, CDR1 is MNHEY, CDR2 SVGEGT. There are 16 residues in the CDR3. V lost 6 bases, J lost 9 bases, and 13 bases stayed unmatched.

This chain connects TRBV7-6 to TRBJ1-3; the match to TRBD1 covers 10 bases. The CDR3 contains 18 residues. V dropped 0 bases and J dropped 2; count of bases not matched to a gene: 7. CDR1 is SGHVS, CDR2 FNYEAQ, per germline. CDR3 DNA sequence: TGTGCCAGCAGCTTAGCACTAACCGGGACAGGGGCTGGAAACACCATATATTTT. Translated: CASSLALTGTGAGNTIYF.

This rearrangement joins TRBV9 to TRBJ2-2; D may be TRBD1 (5 bases). Per the germline V gene, CDR1 is SGDLS and CDR2 is YYNGEE. V was shortened by 0 bases and J by 10 bases, with 13 bases between the two germline ends. The CDR3 runs 14 residues. CDR3 sequence: CASSVATGPSELFF. Written as DNA, the CDR3 is TGTGCCAGCAGCGTAGCCACAGGTCCTTCGGAGCTGTTTTTT.

CDR3 DNA sequence: TGCGCCAGCAGCCCTGTACAGGGCTCTGGGGCCAACGTCCTGACTTTC. Its protein is CASSPVQGSGANVLTF. J is TRBJ2-6 and V is TRBV4-1, with a weak D call TRBD1 (6 bases). The CDR3 runs 16 residues. Per the germline V gene, CDR1 is MGHRA and CDR2 is YSYEKL. V shed 4 bases and J shed 0 bases, with 10 bases lying between them.

Sample share makes this clone medium-sized (0.01 to 0.1%). The V and J genes are TRBV19 and TRBJ2-7, with D perhaps matching TRBD2 (6 bases). V lost 6 bases and J 4 bases, leaving 16 bases between the germline ends. CDR1 LNHDA and CDR2 SQIVND come from the germline V gene (reference sequence). The CDR3 has 14 residues. CDR3 protein: CASRLRDRGYEQYF. The CDR3 DNA reads as TGTGCCAGTAGACTCCGGGACCGGGGGTACGAGCAGTACTTC.

CDR3: CASRGGGLNTEAFF. The DNA of the CDR3 is TGTGCCAGCAGAGGGGGGGGCCTTAACACTGAAGCTTTCTTT. This sequence joins TRBV2 and TRBJ1-1, with D possibly being TRBD1 (6 bases). CDR3 length: 14 amino acids. Trimming cost V 6 bases and J 2 bases, with 13 bases left between them. Germline V gives CDR1 SNHLY, CDR2 FYNNEI.

The V gene is TRBV10-3, the J gene TRBJ2-7; TRBD2 is a possible D gene (5 bases). CDR3 length equals 13 residues. V was clipped by 1 base and J by 3 bases, with 7 bases between them. The germline V gene encodes CDR1 ENHRY and CDR2 SYGVKD. Here the CDR3 DNA reads TGTGCCATCAGTGAGTTCCGGGGCTACGAGCAGTACTTC. Residues: CAISEFRGYEQYF.

The chain carries TRBV2 and TRBJ2-7; TRBD1 aligns across 7 bases. Trimming took 6 bases from V and 2 from J; bases not matched to a gene: 7. Looked up from germline, CDR1 is SNHLY and CDR2 is FYNNEI. This CDR3 has 14 residues. CDR3 coding DNA: TGTGCCAGCAGATTGGGGACAGCTGCCTACGAGCAGTACGTC. Its translation is CASRLGTAAYEQYV.